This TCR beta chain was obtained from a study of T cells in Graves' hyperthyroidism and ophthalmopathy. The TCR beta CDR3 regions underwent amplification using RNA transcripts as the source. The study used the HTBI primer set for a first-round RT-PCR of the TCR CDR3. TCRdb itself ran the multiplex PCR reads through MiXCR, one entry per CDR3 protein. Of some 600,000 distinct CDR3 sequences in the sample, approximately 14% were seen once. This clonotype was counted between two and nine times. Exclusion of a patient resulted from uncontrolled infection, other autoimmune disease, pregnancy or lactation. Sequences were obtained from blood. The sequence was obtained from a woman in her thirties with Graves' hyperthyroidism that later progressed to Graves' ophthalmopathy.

The CDR3: CASSNLPGQGSEQYF. For the CDR3, the DNA is TGTGCCAGCAGTAACTTACCGGGACAGGGATCCGAGCAGTACTTC. V gene TRBV6-1 combines with J gene TRBJ2-7; TRBD1 agrees at 9 bases. V was clipped by 5 bases and J by 6 bases; unmatched bases: 11. Germline CDR1 MNHNS, CDR2 SASEGT. The CDR3 length is 15 residues.